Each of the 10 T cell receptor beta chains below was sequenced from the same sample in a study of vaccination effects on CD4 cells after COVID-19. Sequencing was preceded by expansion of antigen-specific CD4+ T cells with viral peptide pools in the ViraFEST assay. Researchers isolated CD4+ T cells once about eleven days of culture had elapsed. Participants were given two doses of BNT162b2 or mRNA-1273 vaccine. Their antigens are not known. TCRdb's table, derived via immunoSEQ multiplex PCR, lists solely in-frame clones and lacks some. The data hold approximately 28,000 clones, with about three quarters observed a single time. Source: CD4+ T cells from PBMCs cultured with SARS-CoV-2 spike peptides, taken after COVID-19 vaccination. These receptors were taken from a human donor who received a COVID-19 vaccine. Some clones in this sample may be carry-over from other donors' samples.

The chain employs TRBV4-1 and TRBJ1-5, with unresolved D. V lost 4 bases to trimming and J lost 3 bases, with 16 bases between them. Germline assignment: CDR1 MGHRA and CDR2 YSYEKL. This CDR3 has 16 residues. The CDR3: CASSRSPRTDNQPQHF. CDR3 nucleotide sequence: TGCGCCAGCAGCCGATCCCCGAGGACGGACAATCAGCCCCAGCATTTT.

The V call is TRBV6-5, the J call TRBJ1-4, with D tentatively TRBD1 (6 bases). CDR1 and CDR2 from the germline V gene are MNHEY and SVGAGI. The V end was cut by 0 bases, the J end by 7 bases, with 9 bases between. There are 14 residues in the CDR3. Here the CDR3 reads CASSYSGGGEKLFF. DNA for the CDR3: TGTGCCAGCAGTTACTCAGGGGGTGGTGAAAAACTGTTTTTT.

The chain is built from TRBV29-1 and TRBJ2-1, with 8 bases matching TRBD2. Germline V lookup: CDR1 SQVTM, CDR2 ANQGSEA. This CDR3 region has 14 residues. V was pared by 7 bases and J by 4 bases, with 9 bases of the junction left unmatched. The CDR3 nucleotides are TGCAGCGCCCTGGGACTAGTTTCGTACAATGAGCAGTTCTTC. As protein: CSALGLVSYNEQFF.

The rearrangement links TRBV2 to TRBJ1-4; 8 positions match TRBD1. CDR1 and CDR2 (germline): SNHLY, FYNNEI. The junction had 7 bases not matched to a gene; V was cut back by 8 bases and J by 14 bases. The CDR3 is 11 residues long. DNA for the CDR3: TGTGCCAGCTCCCAAGACAGGGGCCTGTTTTTT. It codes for CASSQDRGLFF.

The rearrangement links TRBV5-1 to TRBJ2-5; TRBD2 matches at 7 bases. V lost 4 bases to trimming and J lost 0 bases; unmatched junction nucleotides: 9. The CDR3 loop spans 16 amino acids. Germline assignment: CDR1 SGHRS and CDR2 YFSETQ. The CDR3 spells CASSRTGTKNQETQYF. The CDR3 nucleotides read TGCGCCAGCAGCCGAACCGGGACTAAGAACCAAGAGACCCAGTACTTC.

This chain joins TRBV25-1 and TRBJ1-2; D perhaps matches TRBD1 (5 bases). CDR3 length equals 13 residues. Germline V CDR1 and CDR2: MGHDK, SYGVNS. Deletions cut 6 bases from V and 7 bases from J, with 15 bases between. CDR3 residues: CASRGTSTPGYTF. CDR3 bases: TGTGCCAGCAGAGGGACCTCGACCCCTGGCTACACCTTC.

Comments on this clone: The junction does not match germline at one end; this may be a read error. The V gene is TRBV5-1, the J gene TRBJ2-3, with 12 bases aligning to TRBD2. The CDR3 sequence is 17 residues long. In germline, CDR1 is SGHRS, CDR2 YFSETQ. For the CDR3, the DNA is TGCGCCAGCACCTTGAGGCTAGCGGGGGGGAATACAGATACGCAGTATTTT. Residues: CASTLRLAGGNTDTQYF.

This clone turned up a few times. The DNA for the CDR3 is TGTGCCAGCAGCTTTCAGGGGACAGGCAATCAGCCCCAGCATTTT. Residues: CASSFQGTGNQPQHF. The chain combines TRBV7-8 with TRBJ1-5; 7 bases are shared with TRBD1. CDR1 is SGHVS, CDR2 FQNEAQ, per germline. V lost 3 bases, J lost 2 bases, and 4 bases stayed unmatched. This CDR3 contains 15 residues.

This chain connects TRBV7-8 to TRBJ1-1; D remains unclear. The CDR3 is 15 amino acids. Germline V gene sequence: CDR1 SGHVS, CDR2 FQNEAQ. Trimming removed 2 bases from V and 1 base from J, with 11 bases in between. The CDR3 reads CASSLTANQNTEAFF. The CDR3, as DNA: TGTGCCAGCAGCTTAACGGCCAACCAGAACACTGAAGCTTTCTTT.

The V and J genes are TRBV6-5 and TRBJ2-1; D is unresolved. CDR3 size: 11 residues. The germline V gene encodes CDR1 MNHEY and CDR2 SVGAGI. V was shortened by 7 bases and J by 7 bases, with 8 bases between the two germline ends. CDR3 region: CASNWGNEQFF. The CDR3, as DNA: TGTGCCAGCAATTGGGGAAATGAGCAGTTCTTC.